The 30 T cell receptor beta chains below come from one sample, sequenced in a study of tumor and adjacent non-tumor tissue in lung cancer. RNA was extracted from bulk tissue without any cell sorting. The normal lung tissue was taken more than 3 cm from the tumor edge. TCRbeta libraries were built with three rounds of nested PCR, modified from ARM-PCR. MiXCR, run by TCRdb on the multiplex PCR reads, gives a single entry per CDR3 protein. The sample consists of tens of thousands of distinct CDR3 sequences, under 75% of them appearing once. Sequencing used distant non-tumor lung tissue. These receptors were collected from a woman in her sixties or seventies with non-small cell lung cancer.

The V and J genes are TRBV20-1 and TRBJ2-5; 7 bases are a match to TRBD2. CDR3 length: 11 amino acids. The germline CDR1 and CDR2 sequences are DFQATT and SNEGSKA (reference sequence). The CDR3 region has the DNA TGCGGCGGGAGCGCGGGGGAGACCCAGTACTTC. This translates into CGGSAGETQYF.

With respect to this clonotype: The CDR3 does not close with the conserved phenylalanine or tryptophan, likely indicating a read error. The chain links TRBV29-1 to TRBJ1-1, with TRBD1 matching 7 bases. V trimming: 7 bases; J trimming: 4 bases; junction bases outside the gene matches: 12. Germline values: CDR1 SQVTM, CDR2 ANQGSEA. This CDR3 is built from 14 residues. Written as DNA, the CDR3 is TGCAGCGCTAAAACAGGGGCGATGAGCACTGAAGCTTTCGTT. It encodes CSAKTGAMSTEAFV.

By frequency in the sample, this clonotype is medium-sized. V gene TRBV11-3 combines with J gene TRBJ2-5; 7 bases fit TRBD2. J gave up 5 bases and V 1 base, and 10 bases lay outside the gene matches. The germline V gene encodes CDR1 SGHNT and CDR2 YENEEA. This CDR3 is 16 amino acids long. CDR3 coding DNA: TGTGCCAGCAGCTTAGGAACTAGCGTAAGAGGGGAGACCCAGTACTTC. Protein: CASSLGTSVRGETQYF.

A word on this clonotype: At one boundary the junction diverges from the germline segment, which might be a read error. V is TRBV5-4 and J is TRBJ1-5, with D possibly matching TRBD1 (6 bases). The germline V gene has CDR1 SGHNT and CDR2 YYREEE (reference sequence). The CDR3 length is 16 residues. CDR3 amino acids: CASSLGGHGSNQSQHF. The CDR3, as DNA: TGTGCCAGCAGCTTGGGGGGGCATGGGAGCAATCAGTCCCAGCATTTT.

V and J are TRBV6-2 or TRBV6-3 and TRBJ2-3; D is possibly TRBD1 (5 bases). Germline CDR1 MNHEY, CDR2 SVGEGT. CDR3 length: 13 amino acids. The V end was cut by 7 bases, the J end by 6 bases, with 14 bases between. This CDR3 is CASTMDNLDTQYF. The CDR3 DNA is TGTGCCAGCACTATGGACAATTTGGATACGCAGTATTTT.

A note on this clonotype: An end of the junction does not agree with germline; a read error may underlie this. The rearrangement joins TRBV29-1 to TRBJ2-3; D is unresolved. Germline-derived CDR1 and CDR2 are SQVTM and ANQGSEA. The CDR3 consists of 11 residues. This chain's CDR3 is CSVEDTDAQYF. CDR3 sequence (DNA): TGCAGCGTTGAAGATACAGATGCGCAGTATTTT.

For this clonotype: Sequence at one end of the junction differs from germline and may be a read error. V usage is TRBV4-2 and J usage is TRBJ2-1; 8 nucleotides line up with TRBD1. Germline V gene sequence: CDR1 LGHNA, CDR2 YNFKEQ. There are 18 residues in the CDR3. CDR3 bases: TGTGCCAGCAAACCTGAAGGAATCAGGACAGGGTCGGTTAATGAACAGTTCTTC. Amino acids: CASKPEGIRTGSVNEQFF.

The genes are TRBV6-5 and TRBJ2-1; no clear D. CDR3 length: 13 amino acids. Germline V gives CDR1 MNHEY, CDR2 SVGAGI. Between the trimmed V and J ends, which lost 4 bases and 12 bases, there was a span of 16 bases. The DNA for the CDR3 is TGTGCCAGCAGTTTTCTGGCGAACATTGGGCAGTTCTTC. Protein: CASSFLANIGQFF.

In this sample, this clonotype turned up many times. This chain connects TRBV6-6 to TRBJ1-2, with D unresolved. Germline assignment: CDR1 MNHNY and CDR2 SVGAGI (reference sequence). V was shortened by 0 bases and J by 4 bases, with 15 bases between the two germline ends. The CDR3 has 16 amino acids. In DNA form, the CDR3 reads TGTGCCAGCAGTTACTCGCCCCCTTCCAACGGCTATGGCTACACCTTC. This sequence encodes CASSYSPPSNGYGYTF.

This CDR3 reads CASRGPISDLFF. In nucleotides, the CDR3 is TGTGCCAGCAGAGGACCCATATCGGATCTGTTCTTC. The chain combines TRBV12-3 or TRBV12-4 with TRBJ2-1, with unresolved D. V was cut by 6 bases and J by 15 bases, with 18 bases left in between. This CDR3 is built from 12 residues.

About this clonotype itself: A junction end diverges from the germline sequence, so it may reflect a read error. The J gene is TRBJ2-7, the V gene TRBV29-1; TRBD1 or TRBD2 may be the D gene (5 bases each). Germline CDR1 reads SQVTM; CDR2 reads ANQGSEA. There are 15 residues in the CDR3. CDR3 sequence (DNA): TGCCGCGTGGTCCTAGGGGAGTTCCTATCCTACGAGCAGTACTTC. This encodes CRVVLGEFLSYEQYF.

This clonotype has just one count. The CDR3 does not close with the conserved phenylalanine or tryptophan, likely indicating a read error. It is unclear where the CDR3 begins or ends on the DNA, so no DNA is shown, and the CDR3 is as TCRdb lists it. The CDR3 reads CDSSLTPSGRNTGELFL. The V call is TRBV7-3, the J call TRBJ2-2; the table's TRBD2 call for D was not verified on the DNA. Germline CDR1 is SGHTA and CDR2 is FQGTGA. The CDR3 contains 17 residues when both ends are counted.

Ten or more counts support this clonotype. The J gene is TRBJ2-1, the V gene TRBV20-1, with TRBD2 matching 11 bases. The J segment lost 5 bases and the V segment lost 2 bases, leaving 14 bases of the junction unmatched. From germline, CDR1 is DFQATT and CDR2 SNEGSKA (reference sequence). The CDR3 is 18 residues long. The CDR3 is CSARPRWGSGRADNEQFF. Here the CDR3 DNA reads TGCAGTGCTAGACCCCGCTGGGGTAGCGGGAGGGCAGACAATGAGCAGTTCTTC.

This chain links TRBV29-1 with TRBJ2-5; maybe TRBD2 (5 bases). Trimming took off 6 bases at V and 2 bases at J, with 10 bases between the two ends. This CDR3 region has 12 residues. Germline V gene data show CDR1 as SQVTM and CDR2 as ANQGSEA. The CDR3 here is CSVTGIQETQYF. CDR3 in DNA: TGCAGCGTGACGGGGATACAAGAGACCCAGTACTTC.

On this clonotype: One end of the junction is discordant with germline, which a read error may explain. The V gene is TRBV12-3 or TRBV12-4, the J gene TRBJ1-5; the D gene is possibly TRBD1 (5 bases). This CDR3 has 16 amino acids. The CDR3 loop is CASNAKTVGVNLPQHF. The CDR3 nucleotides are TGTGCCAGCAATGCAAAGACAGTGGGCGTTAATCTGCCCCAGCATTTT.

This clonotype was recorded only once. Compared with germline, one end of the junction differs, possibly owing to a read error. The J gene is TRBJ1-5, the V gene TRBV6-2 or TRBV6-3, with D hard to call. This CDR3 has 19 residues. The V gene's germline CDR1 is MNHEY and CDR2 SVGEGT. The CDR3 loop reads CASSYPLGRVTCSNQSQHF. DNA of the CDR3: TGTGCCAGCAGTTACCCGCTGGGAAGAGTGACCTGTAGCAATCAGTCCCAGCATTTT.

A few counts support this clonotype. Given a much more abundant clone one base away, this may be a read error. CDR3 in amino acids: CTQSGGNAEAFF. In DNA form, the CDR3 reads TGTACCCAAAGCGGAGGGAACGCTGAAGCTTTCTTT. The chain employs TRBV16 and TRBJ1-1; D is uncertain. The germline gives CDR1 KGHSY, CDR2 FQNENV. This CDR3 spans 12 amino acids.

The V gene is TRBV6-5, the J gene TRBJ2-5; TRBD1 is a possible D gene (5 bases). Germline V gives CDR1 MNHEY, CDR2 SVGAGI. This CDR3 comprises 16 residues. Between the trimmed V and J ends, which lost 1 base and 5 bases, there was a span of 17 bases. The CDR3 is CASSYLYRSSQETQYF. CDR3 DNA: TGTGCCAGCAGTTACTTGTACAGGTCAAGCCAGGAGACCCAGTACTTC.

A note on this clonotype: The junction differs from germline at one of its ends, possibly a read error. The V gene is TRBV29-1, the J gene TRBJ2-1, with a weak D call TRBD1 (5 bases). The CDR3 runs 13 residues. Germline-derived CDR1 and CDR2 are SQVTM and ANQGSEA. The CDR3 spells CSVEESSGAEQFF. The CDR3 DNA reads as TGCAGCGTTGAAGAATCCAGTGGGGCTGAGCAATTCTTC.

The chain recombines TRBV20-1 with TRBJ2-7; 10 nucleotides match TRBD2. The junction had 11 bases not matched to a gene; V was cut back by 5 bases and J by 4 bases. The CDR3 has 15 amino acids. Germline CDR1 and CDR2: DFQATT and SNEGSKA (reference sequence). As DNA, the CDR3 is TGCAGTGCTCCATCTAGCGGGAGTATTGCGTACGAGCAGTACTTC. Residues: CSAPSSGSIAYEQYF.

This chain links TRBV20-1 with TRBJ1-1, with 8 bases identical to TRBD1. This CDR3 comprises 13 residues. Trimming cost V 5 bases and J 3 bases; bases outside gene matches: 5. Germline-derived CDR1 and CDR2 are DFQATT and SNEGSKA (reference sequence). The CDR3 reads CSAHRGKYTEAFF. CDR3 DNA sequence: TGCAGTGCTCACAGGGGGAAGTACACTGAAGCTTTCTTT.

Concerning this clonotype itself: This may stem from a read error, because a much larger clone lies one nucleotide away. The chain uses TRBV11-2 and TRBJ2-7; D not resolved. The CDR3 length is 15 residues. Germline lookup yields CDR1 SGHAT and CDR2 FQNNGV. Trimming left V 0 bases short and J 6 bases short, with 15 bases between. Here the CDR3 DNA reads TGTGCCAGCAGCTTAGATCCTAGGTGTTGGTTCGAGCAGTACTTC. Translated: CASSLDPRCWFEQYF.

Worth noting for this clonotype: At one of its ends the junction is not consistent with the germline gene, which may arise from a read error. The V and J genes are TRBV6-5 and TRBJ2-7, with D perhaps assigned TRBD1 or TRBD2 (6 bases each). Germline V gene sequence: CDR1 MNHEY, CDR2 SVGAGI. The CDR3 consists of 14 residues. In nucleotides, the CDR3 is TGTGCCAGCAGTCCCGGGACGGGGGCCTACGATCAGTACTTC. Protein product: CASSPGTGAYDQYF.

This clonotype turned up a few times. A clone one base away is much larger, so this may be a read error. The genes are TRBV10-2 and TRBJ1-1; 7 bases are shared with TRBD1. The CDR3 sequence is 13 residues long. V lost 2 bases and J lost 7; bases outside the gene matches: 4. Looked up from germline, CDR1 is WSHSY and CDR2 is SAAADI. CDR3 in amino acids: CASSEMAGGEAFF. The CDR3 bases are TGCGCCAGCAGTGAGATGGCAGGGGGTGAAGCTTTCTTT.

Worth noting for this clonotype: No conserved phenylalanine or tryptophan ends this CDR3, so it is likely a read error. V gene TRBV6-9 combines with J gene TRBJ2-5; D might be TRBD1 or TRBD2, each matching 6 bases. The CDR3 extends over 14 amino acids. From germline, CDR1 is MNHGY and CDR2 SVAAGI. Trimming shortened V by 8 bases and J by 5 bases, and 18 bases separated the two germline ends. This CDR3 reads CASGGTPLRETQYL. CDR3 DNA sequence: TGTGCCAGCGGCGGGACACCCTTACGGGAGACCCAGTACCTC.

Comment on this clonotype: This CDR3 is missing its conserved last phenylalanine or tryptophan, likely due to a read error. The chain employs TRBV6-2 or TRBV6-3 and TRBJ2-1, with 15 bases fitting TRBD2. CDR3 size: 17 residues. After removal of 4 bases from V and 8 bases from J, the junction contained 9 bases not matched to a gene. From germline, CDR1 is MNHEY and CDR2 SVGEGT. The CDR3 DNA follows: TGTGCCAGCAGTTTCGGGACTAGCGGGAGGACGCATGATGAGCAGTTCTCC. Its translation is CASSFGTSGRTHDEQFS.

In its sample, this clonotype ranks as hyperexpanded. The chain recombines TRBV5-4 with TRBJ1-2, with D maybe TRBD1 (6 bases). The germline gives CDR1 SGHNT, CDR2 YYREEE (reference sequence). The ends were cut back, 0 bases at V and 7 bases at J, with 16 bases in the middle. CDR3 length: 15 amino acids. The CDR3 sequence is CASSLGGPGVAGYTF. CDR3 sequence (DNA): TGTGCCAGCAGCTTGGGGGGGCCAGGGGTGGCTGGCTACACCTTC.

On this clonotype itself: Since a much larger clone is just one base distant, this may be a read error. The V call is TRBV7-2, the J call TRBJ2-1; D uncertain. The CDR3 runs 16 residues. Looked up from germline, CDR1 is SGHTA and CDR2 is FQGNSA. CDR3 residues: CVSSLVPAHTYNEQFF. CDR3 in DNA: TGTGTCAGCAGCTTAGTTCCGGCTCACACCTACAATGAGCAGTTCTTC.

By share, this clonotype counts as medium-sized. The rearrangement joins TRBV6-2 or TRBV6-3 to TRBJ2-5; D gene unclear. CDR3 size: 13 residues. Trimming took 4 bases from V and 9 from J, leaving 15 bases between them. CDR1 MNHEY and CDR2 SVGEGT come from the germline V gene. The CDR3 is CASSSLRLPPQYF. For the CDR3, the DNA is TGTGCCAGCAGTTCCCTCAGGTTACCCCCCCAGTACTTC.

This clonotype was counted between two and nine times. A read error may be the cause here, since a much bigger clone is one base away. The V gene is TRBV6-6, the J gene TRBJ2-3; TRBD1 aligns across 9 bases. From germline, CDR1 is MNHNY and CDR2 SVGAGI (reference sequence). CDR3 length: 14 residues. The trim removed 8 bases at V and 2 bases at J, leaving 5 bases unmatched. The DNA of the CDR3 is TGTGCCAGCGGTGACAGGGGGAACACAGATACGCAGTATTTT. It is translated as CASGDRGNTDTQYF.